Listed here are 14 T cell receptor beta chains from one sample, sequenced in a study of molecular identifiers for immune sequencing clone quantification. In TCRdb, the PCR reads were re-called with MiXCR into one record per CDR3 protein. The sample has about 320,000 distinct CDR3 sequences, 20% to 25% seen once. Sequencing used naive CD8+ T cells from blood, with Jurkat cell RNA spiked in. Subset described: FACS-sorted CD8+CD4-CCR7+CD45RA+ naive T cells. Receptor source: a human donor in good health. Some libraries in this study had Jurkat cell RNA spiked in.

On this clonotype itself: One base away lies a much larger clone, so this may be a sequencing read error. This chain uses TRBV30 with TRBJ1-4, with D unclear. This CDR3 has 12 amino acids. Looked up from germline, CDR1 is GTSNPN and CDR2 is SVGIG (reference sequence). DNA for the CDR3: TGTGCCTGGAGTGTCCTCGGAGAAAAACCGTTTTTT. This translates into CAWSVLGEKPFF. The full variable domain, its missing parts supplied by reference TRBV30 and TRBJ1-4, is SQTIHQWPATLVQPVGSPLSLECTVEGTSNPNLYWYRQAAGRGLQLLFYSVGIGQISSEVPQNLSASRPQDRQFILSSKKLLLSDSGFYLCAWSVLGEKPFFGSGTQLSVL.

The rearrangement joins TRBV7-9 to TRBJ2-7; 16 positions match TRBD2. V lost 5 bases to trimming and J lost 5 bases; unmatched junction nucleotides: 6. The V gene's germline CDR1 is SEHNR and CDR2 FQNEAQ (reference sequence). The CDR3 consists of 16 residues. The CDR3 loop is CASSIGTSGRAHEQYF. In DNA form, the CDR3 reads TGTGCCAGCAGCATAGGGACTAGCGGGAGGGCCCACGAGCAGTACTTC.

Comments on this clonotype: A read error may be the cause here, since a much bigger clone is one base away. J is TRBJ1-1 and V is TRBV20-1, with a tentative D call TRBD1 (5 bases). Trimming shortened V by 3 bases and J by 6 bases, and 17 bases separated the two germline ends. CDR3 size: 14 residues. Germline V gene lookup returns CDR1 DFQATT and CDR2 SNEGSKA (reference sequence). CDR3 protein: CSASAGRLSAEAFF. Here the CDR3 DNA reads TGCAGTGCTAGTGCAGGGCGCTTAAGCGCTGAAGCTTTCTTT.

Remarks on this clonotype: This may be a read error, as it is one base from a much larger clone. The CDR3 does not close with the conserved phenylalanine or tryptophan, likely indicating a read error. This chain connects TRBV6-1 to TRBJ1-1; TRBD1 might be the D (6 bases). CDR3 length equals 15 residues. The V end was cut by 8 bases, the J end by 4 bases, with 20 bases between. CDR1 is MNHNS, CDR2 SASEGT, per germline. CDR3 in DNA: TGTGCCAGCGGAGGGGGGGGGCGCGGGGGCACTGAAGCTTTCATT. It yields the protein CASGGGGRGGTEAFI.

This clonotype was observed many times. The gene calls are TRBV12-3 or TRBV12-4 and TRBJ2-3; D is perhaps TRBD1 (5 bases). This CDR3 spans 13 amino acids. V dropped 2 bases and J dropped 5 bases, with 8 bases sitting between them. CDR3 in DNA: TGTGCCAGCAGTTTATCAGGGCGAGATACGCAGTATTTT. Protein: CASSLSGRDTQYF.

This clonotype has just a few counts. The chain combines TRBV4-1 with TRBJ2-5; TRBD2 matches at 10 bases. V was clipped by 5 bases and J by 4 bases; unmatched bases: 7. The CDR3 is 15 residues long. CDR1 is MGHRA and CDR2 is YSYEKL in the germline V gene. The chain's CDR3 is CASSYIAGGRETQYF. The DNA for the CDR3 is TGCGCCAGCAGCTATATAGCGGGGGGACGAGAGACCCAGTACTTC.

This clonotype was seen at least ten times. This chain connects TRBV7-9 to TRBJ2-7; maybe TRBD2 (7 bases). The CDR3 spans 18 residues. V lost 5 bases and J lost 6, with 29 bases in between. Germline loops: CDR1 SEHNR, CDR2 FQNEAQ (reference sequence). CDR3 nucleotides: TGTGCCAGCAGCCACCTCACTTTCACCGGGGGGCCGAGTCGCGAGCAGTACTTC. Translated, it gives CASSHLTFTGGPSREQYF.

A few counts support this clonotype. The CDR3 loop reads CASIPDGWGNQPQHF. CDR3 coding DNA: TGTGCCAGTATTCCGGACGGGTGGGGAAATCAGCCCCAGCATTTT. The V and J genes are TRBV19 and TRBJ1-5; no reliable D call. With 7 bases removed from V and 4 bases from J, the gap between germline ends came to 17 bases. This CDR3 spans 15 amino acids. Germline loops: CDR1 LNHDA, CDR2 SQIVND (reference sequence).

Notes on this clonotype: It may be a read error: a sequence one base away is much more abundant. The rearrangement links TRBV2 to TRBJ2-1; D perhaps matches TRBD1 (5 bases). V was shortened by 6 bases and J by 9 bases, with 18 bases between the two germline ends. From germline, CDR1 is SNHLY and CDR2 FYNNEI. CDR3 size: 14 residues. The CDR3 region has the DNA TGTGCCAGCAGAAAGTCGGCCGAAGGGGCTGAGCAGTTCTTC. Its translation is CASRKSAEGAEQFF.

In this sample, this clonotype turned up many times. This chain uses TRBV7-9 with TRBJ1-1; D unresolved. Germline CDR1 and CDR2: SEHNR and FQNEAQ (reference sequence). Trimming stripped 5 bases from V and 4 bases from J, with 14 bases between. This CDR3 region has 14 residues. This CDR3 reads CASSRDQEGTEAFF. CDR3 DNA: TGTGCCAGCAGCCGAGATCAGGAAGGCACTGAAGCTTTCTTT.

Note on this clonotype: This clone may be a read error of a much larger clone one base away. The chain carries TRBV25-1 and TRBJ1-1; no firm D call. The V gene lost 5 bases and the J gene lost 5 bases, with 15 bases spanning the gap. This CDR3 region has 14 residues. Germline lookup yields CDR1 MGHDK and CDR2 SYGVNS. CDR3 DNA: TGTGCCAGCAGTCCTACAAGGACGGGAACTGAAGCTTTCTTT. It is translated as CASSPTRTGTEAFF.

This chain links TRBV6-2 or TRBV6-3 with TRBJ2-7; D is uncertain. Trimming removed 6 bases at V and 3 bases at J, with 9 bases between. CDR1 is MNHEY, CDR2 SVGEGT, per germline. The CDR3 spans 12 residues. The CDR3, as DNA: TGTGCCAGCAGGATTCAGGACTACGAGCAGTACTTC. Amino acids: CASRIQDYEQYF.

Comment on this clonotype: Given a much more abundant clone one base away, this may be a read error. This rearrangement joins TRBV12-3 or TRBV12-4 to TRBJ2-7; D uncertain. This CDR3 is 12 amino acids long. The CDR3, as DNA: TGTGCCAGCAGTTTTTCGGGTAACGAGCAGCACTTC. Protein sequence: CASSFSGNEQHF.

This clonotype was seen repeatedly, ten times or more. The chain employs TRBV6-5 and TRBJ2-7, with unresolved D. CDR1 and CDR2 (germline): MNHEY, SVGAGI. Trimming removed 9 bases at V and 4 bases at J, with 7 bases between. The length of the CDR3 is 10 residues. DNA of the CDR3: TGTGCCAGAGTTGGTTACGAGCAGTACTTC. As protein: CARVGYEQYF.